This TCR beta chain was sequenced for a study of CD4 and CD8 cells across lung adenocarcinoma regions. Per germline, CDR1 SGHVS and CDR2 FQNEAQ. The CDR3 sequence is 17 residues long. TCRdb re-derived calls from the PCR reads in MiXCR, one entry per CDR3 protein. The table shows approximately 14,000 distinct CDR3 sequences, with 35% to 55% occurring only once. This clonotype was seen more than once but under ten times. Input material: CD4+ T cells from the center of a lung tumor. The V and J genes are TRBV7-8 and TRBJ2-1; 9 bases agree with TRBD2. The end of the DNA fits TRBJ2-7 better, so the J call may be wrong. This clonotype was sampled from a male donor with lung adenocarcinoma. The CD4 and CD8 labels of this study may be unreliable. CDR3 amino acids: CASSLYGREGLGNEQYF. The CDR3 DNA sequence: TGTGCCAGCAGCCTTTATGGGCGGGAGGGCCTCGGGAACGAGCAGTACTTC.